The 5 T cell receptor beta chains listed next were all sequenced from one sample in a study of beta chain features in type 1 diabetes (dated by TCRdb to 2016 to 2018). Overall study outcomes, separate from this receptor: In all four CD4+ subsets, TCRB CDR3 length was moderately but significantly shorter in type 1 diabetes patients.

The antigens these receptors bind are not known. The receptor library was made with the immunoSEQ multiplex PCR assay. The entire amount of isolated RNA was reverse transcribed using the High Capacity cDNA Reverse Transcription Kit, so the sequenced TCRB transcripts were expressed ones. The clones in this table, taken by TCRdb from immuneACCESS, are in-frame only. Not every clone is retained; where verified, under half of the shortfall comes from an unresolved V gene, and the cause of the rest is unknown. The sample has about 650,000 clones on record, around 12% of them singletons. Clones ranked in the top ten supply roughly 0.12% of the sample. Specimen: naive CD4+ T cells from blood. Sample cell subset or site, as interpreted from the label and publication: true naive CD4+ T cells. These receptors all stem from a man aged 25-40 years with type 1 diabetes.

J is TRBJ2-4 and V is TRBV19; weak D call: TRBD1 (5 bases). This CDR3 comprises 14 residues. The V gene lost 8 bases and the J gene lost 6 bases, with 17 bases spanning the gap. The germline gives CDR1 LNHDA, CDR2 SQIVND (reference sequence). CDR3 nucleotide sequence: TGTGCCAGTCGGTCTGGGCAGGGCAGAAACATTCAGTACTTC. Encoded protein: CASRSGQGRNIQYF.

The chain is built from TRBV10-3 and TRBJ2-2; 8 positions agree with TRBD1. This CDR3 has 15 amino acids. Germline lookup yields CDR1 ENHRY and CDR2 SYGVKD. V was clipped by 3 bases and J by 1 base; unmatched bases: 1. The CDR3 DNA is TGTGCCATCAGTGAAGGGACAGGGAACACCGGGGAGCTGTTTTTT. Translating gives CAISEGTGNTGELFF.

This clone was observed a few times. This chain uses TRBV15 with TRBJ2-1; no firm D call. The length of the CDR3 is 14 residues. With 4 bases removed from V and 7 bases from J, the gap between germline ends came to 14 bases. The germline V gene encodes CDR1 LNHNV and CDR2 YYDKDF (reference sequence). CDR3 bases: TGTGCCACCAGCATGCGCCAGCAAGGGAATGAGCAGTTCTTC. It translates to CATSMRQQGNEQFF.

This clone was detected a few times. The V gene is TRBV18, the J gene TRBJ2-7, with a weak D call TRBD2 (5 bases). Germline lookup yields CDR1 KGHSH and CDR2 LQKENI. CDR3 length equals 14 residues. Trimming removed 2 bases at V and 4 bases at J, with 12 bases between. In nucleotides, the CDR3 is TGTGCCAGCTCACCAGATTCCGGGGTATACGAGCAGTACTTC. Its translation: CASSPDSGVYEQYF.

This clone was detected only a few times. Other DNA sequences in the same sample also yield this CDR3. This chain links TRBV29-1 with TRBJ1-3; D gene ambiguous. Germline CDR1 and CDR2: SQVTM and ANQGSEA. The V end lost 4 bases, the J end lost 0 bases, and 4 bases lay between the germline ends. The length of the CDR3 is 12 residues. Here the CDR3 reads CSVAGSGNTIYF. The CDR3 region has the DNA TGCAGCGTTGCCGGCTCTGGAAACACCATATATTTT.